The 32 T cell receptor beta chains below were found in one sample sequenced in a study of T cells in Graves' hyperthyroidism and ophthalmopathy. Template material for amplifying TCR beta CDR3 regions consisted of RNA transcripts. A set of HTBI primers served as the primers for a first-round RT-PCR of the TCR CDR3. TCRdb re-analysed the multiplex PCR reads in MiXCR, keeping a single row per CDR3 protein. Of under 400,000 distinct CDR3 sequences listed, over 12% were seen once; the top ten hold roughly 19%. The specimen was blood. Every receptor here comes from a woman in her fifties or sixties with Graves' ophthalmopathy.

This clonotype was detected ten times or more. The chain recombines TRBV30 with TRBJ1-2; D is possibly TRBD1 (5 bases). The germline gives CDR1 GTSNPN, CDR2 SVGIG (reference sequence). The CDR3 extends over 11 amino acids. V lost 1 base and J lost 7, with 7 bases in between. In nucleotides, the CDR3 is TGTGCCTGGAGTGGGGGGATTGGCTACACCTTC. It translates to CAWSGGIGYTF. Complete variable domain (other parts from reference TRBV30 and TRBJ1-2): SQTIHQWPATLVQPVGSPLSLECTVEGTSNPNLYWYRQAAGRGLQLLFYSVGIGQISSEVPQNLSASRPQDRQFILSSKKLLLSDSGFYLCAWSGGIGYTFGSGTRLTVV.

As concerns this clonotype: A much larger clonotype is one base distant, so this may be a read error. The rearrangement links TRBV11-2 to TRBJ2-1; tentative D call: TRBD2 (5 bases). V lost 6 bases, J lost 8 bases, and 17 bases lay in between. The germline V gene has CDR1 SGHAT and CDR2 FQNNGV. The CDR3 has 14 amino acids. For the CDR3, the DNA is TGTGCCAGCAGGCCCACCAGCGGTGGCCATGAGCAGTTCTTC. Amino acids: CASRPTSGGHEQFF.

Many counts were recorded for this clonotype. The chain links TRBV6-1 to TRBJ2-7; D might be TRBD2 (5 bases). V lost 5 bases, J lost 5 bases, and 13 bases lay in between. The CDR3 loop spans 13 amino acids. CDR1 and CDR2 from the germline V gene are MNHNS and SASEGT. The CDR3 here is CASSSTSGNEQYF. Written as DNA, the CDR3 is TGTGCCAGCAGTTCAACCTCCGGGAACGAGCAGTACTTC.

The table lists this clonotype with many counts. The chain carries TRBV7-8 and TRBJ2-7, with D perhaps TRBD2 (5 bases). The CDR3 extends over 14 amino acids. Germline assignment: CDR1 SGHVS and CDR2 FQNEAQ. Trimming took 0 bases from V and 3 from J, leaving 9 bases between them. CDR3 loop: CASSLARDFYEQYF. DNA for the CDR3: TGTGCCAGCAGCTTAGCCCGGGATTTCTACGAGCAGTACTTC.

This clonotype was seen many times. The V and J genes are TRBV3-1 and TRBJ2-7; D uncertain. Germline CDR1 is LGHDT and CDR2 is YNNKEL (reference sequence). The V end lost 1 base, the J end lost 5 bases, and 15 bases lay between the germline ends. The CDR3 loop spans 15 amino acids. The CDR3 loop is CASSQVLALGNEQYF. The DNA for the CDR3 is TGTGCCAGCAGCCAAGTTTTGGCATTGGGAAACGAGCAGTACTTC.

This clonotype was observed at least ten times. V usage is TRBV3-1 and J usage is TRBJ2-3, with D perhaps assigned TRBD1 or TRBD2 (6 bases each). V lost 4 bases and J lost 1, with 18 bases in between. The CDR3 is 17 residues long. Germline V CDR1 and CDR2: LGHDT, YNNKEL (reference sequence). CDR3 sequence (DNA): TGTGCCAGCAGCCGAGTTCCCGGGGGCAGCCGCACAGATACGCAGTATTTT. As protein: CASSRVPGGSRTDTQYF.

This clonotype was seen ten or more times. This sequence joins TRBV7-2 and TRBJ2-3; D remains unclear. The CDR3 has 12 residues. Trimming removed 5 bases at V and 3 bases at J, with 6 bases between. Germline lookup yields CDR1 SGHTA and CDR2 FQGNSA. The DNA for the CDR3 is TGTGCCAGCAGCCCGGCGACAGATACGCAGTATTTT. It is translated as CASSPATDTQYF.

This clonotype was detected ten times or more. The CDR3 region has the DNA TGCGCCAGCAGCCATACTGGAGGGTCCTACGAGCAGTACTTC. This gives the protein CASSHTGGSYEQYF. The chain recombines TRBV4-1 with TRBJ2-7, with D maybe TRBD2 (6 bases). Trimming stripped 3 bases from V and 1 base from J, with 10 bases between. CDR3 size: 14 residues. Per germline, CDR1 MGHRA and CDR2 YSYEKL.

This clonotype showed up many times. J is TRBJ1-1 and V is TRBV11-2, with 7 bases that match TRBD1. Trimming took 1 base from V and 3 from J; bases not matched to a gene: 2. Looked up from germline, CDR1 is SGHAT and CDR2 is FQNNGV. The CDR3 loop spans 14 amino acids. CDR3 nucleotides: TGTGCCAGCAGCTTAGCGGGACAGCACACTGAAGCTTTCTTT. Encoded protein: CASSLAGQHTEAFF.

Worth noting for this clonotype: A read error may explain this, as a much larger clone is one base away. This chain joins TRBV24-1 and TRBJ2-7; weak D call: TRBD2 (7 bases). The V gene's germline CDR1 is KGHDR and CDR2 SFDVKD. The CDR3 spans 13 residues. CDR3: CAASRGGGYEQYF. The CDR3 DNA reads as TGTGCCGCCAGTCGGGGAGGGGGCTACGAGCAGTACTTC.

This clonotype was counted at least ten times. This chain links TRBV24-1 with TRBJ2-1; 8 positions match TRBD2. CDR1 and CDR2 (germline): KGHDR, SFDVKD. Trimming cost V 4 bases and J 4 bases; bases outside gene matches: 14. The CDR3 covers 18 residues. The CDR3 spells CATSEPPGSGTGYNEQFF. The CDR3 DNA is TGTGCCACCAGTGAACCCCCGGGTAGCGGGACTGGTTACAATGAGCAGTTCTTC.

This clonotype appeared a few times. In DNA, the CDR3 is TGTGCCAGTAGACCACAGGGGGCAAGCACAGATACGCAGTATTTT. Translating it yields CASRPQGASTDTQYF. The rearrangement links TRBV19 to TRBJ2-3; 9 nucleotides line up with TRBD1. The CDR3 totals 15 residues. The V gene end was trimmed by 6 bases and the J gene end by 0 bases; junction bases not matched to a gene: 4. CDR1 LNHDA and CDR2 SQIVND come from the germline V gene (reference sequence). The entire variable domain, with the rest obtained from reference TRBV19 and TRBJ2-3, is as follows: DGGITQSPKYLFRKEGQNVTLSCEQNLNHDAMYWYRQDPGQGLRLIYYSQIVNDFQKGDIAEGYSVSREKKESFPLTVTSAQKNPTAFYLCASRPQGASTDTQYFGPGTRLTVL.

The sample holds many counts of this clonotype. The V call is TRBV12-3 or TRBV12-4, the J call TRBJ2-1; TRBD2 aligns across 12 bases. This CDR3 region has 15 residues. After removal of 3 bases from V and 5 bases from J, the junction contained 2 bases not matched to a gene. The CDR3 sequence is CASSLGTSGHNEQFF. The CDR3 DNA reads TGTGCCAGCAGTTTGGGGACTAGCGGGCACAATGAGCAGTTCTTC.

In the case of this clonotype: This sequence may be a read error, since a much larger clone differs from it by one base. The chain uses TRBV5-5 and TRBJ2-2; 9 nucleotides agree with TRBD1. V gave up 4 bases and J gave up 9 bases; unmatched junction bases: 16. Per the germline V gene, CDR1 is SGHKS and CDR2 is YYEKEE (reference sequence). The CDR3 runs 17 residues. CDR3 bases: TGTGCCAGCAGCCGGGGCCGGGACAGGGAGTGGACCCGGGAGCTGTTTTTT. Translated, it gives CASSRGRDREWTRELFF.

This clonotype was detected only a few times. The chain recombines TRBV5-1 with TRBJ2-2, with D unresolved. There are 14 residues in the CDR3. The germline gives CDR1 SGHRS, CDR2 YFSETQ. V was trimmed by 2 bases and J by 2 bases, leaving 7 bases between them. CDR3: CASSFDGNTGELFF. The CDR3 region has the DNA TGCGCCAGCAGCTTTGATGGAAACACCGGGGAGCTGTTTTTT.

This clonotype has ten or more counts. The V call is TRBV30, the J call TRBJ2-5, with D tentatively TRBD2 (6 bases). The germline V and J ends were trimmed by 0 bases and 7 bases, with 12 bases remaining between them. CDR3 length: 13 amino acids. Germline V gives CDR1 GTSNPN, CDR2 SVGIG (reference sequence). CDR3 loop: CAWSVEGSGTQYF. As DNA, the CDR3 is TGTGCCTGGAGTGTGGAGGGTTCGGGGACCCAGTACTTC.

This clonotype showed up just a few times. J is TRBJ1-1 and V is TRBV9; 9 bases line up with TRBD1. J was trimmed by 1 base and V by 0 bases; bases with no gene match: 7. The CDR3 consists of 17 residues. CDR1 SGDLS and CDR2 YYNGEE come from the germline V gene. The CDR3 reads CASSVGDRVPRNTEAFF. In DNA, the CDR3 is TGTGCCAGCAGCGTAGGGGACAGGGTTCCCCGGAACACTGAAGCTTTCTTT.

This clonotype was detected only a few times. V and J are TRBV7-2 and TRBJ2-5; D may match TRBD1 or TRBD2 (5 bases each). The V gene's germline CDR1 is SGHTA and CDR2 FQGNSA. CDR3 size: 14 residues. V was pared by 8 bases and J by 2 bases, with 15 bases between. CDR3 in DNA: TGTGCCAGCTCGACTGGGGGAGCTCAAGAGACCCAGTACTTC. This gives the protein CASSTGGAQETQYF.

This clonotype has only a few counts. The chain uses TRBV14 and TRBJ2-1, with 13 nucleotides matching TRBD2. Germline trimming cut 3 bases from V and 7 bases from J; bases unmatched to any gene: 3. The germline V gene encodes CDR1 SGHDN and CDR2 FVKESK. The CDR3 consists of 15 residues. DNA of the CDR3: TGTGCCAGCAGCCAGGGACTAGCGGGAACTAATGAGCAGTTCTTC. Protein product: CASSQGLAGTNEQFF.

V is TRBV5-1 and J is TRBJ2-7, with unresolved D. V gave up 3 bases and J gave up 3 bases, with 16 bases separating them. Germline lookup yields CDR1 SGHRS and CDR2 YFSETQ. CDR3 length equals 15 residues. The CDR3 DNA follows: TGCGCCAGCAGCTCCTTACAAGGTCCTTTCTACGAGCAGTACTTC. Translation gives CASSSLQGPFYEQYF.

Note on this clonotype: A single base separates this from a much larger clone, so it may be a read error. The chain employs TRBV5-1 and TRBJ2-1, with 10 bases lining up with TRBD1. CDR1 SGHRS and CDR2 YFSETQ come from the germline V gene. CDR3 size: 16 residues. This CDR3 reads CASSVGRQGAADEQSF. The CDR3 DNA reads TGCGCCAGCAGCGTGGGTCGACAGGGGGCGGCGGATGAGCAGTCCTTC. Full variable domain (missing parts from reference TRBV5-1 and TRBJ2-1): KAGVTQTPRYLIKTRGQQVTLSCSPISGHRSVSWYQQTPGQGLQFLFEYFSETQRNKGNFPGRFSGRQFSNSRSEMNVSTLELGDSALYLCASSVGRQGAADEQSFGPGTRLTVL.

This chain links TRBV19 with TRBJ2-1; TRBD1 might be the D (6 bases). The V end lost 2 bases, the J end lost 4 bases, and 9 bases lay between the germline ends. The CDR3 contains 14 residues. Germline V gene sequence: CDR1 LNHDA, CDR2 SQIVND (reference sequence). The DNA of the CDR3 is TGTGCCAGTAGTATAAAACAGGGTTACAATGAGCAGTTCTTC. It encodes CASSIKQGYNEQFF.

This clonotype was seen a handful of times. V is TRBV10-1 and J is TRBJ2-3; maybe TRBD1 (6 bases). CDR3 length: 15 residues. Germline assignment: CDR1 WNHNN and CDR2 SYGVQD (reference sequence). Trimming cost V 4 bases and J 5 bases, with 16 bases left between them. In DNA form, the CDR3 reads TGCGCCAGCAGTGTGGGGGACACCGGCAAAGATACGCAGTATTTT. Translating it yields CASSVGDTGKDTQYF.

This clonotype has a count of ten or more. This chain links TRBV3-1 with TRBJ1-5, with a possible D match to TRBD1 (5 bases). The CDR3 runs to 16 residues. The V end was cut by 5 bases, the J end by 0 bases, with 14 bases between. CDR1 is LGHDT and CDR2 is YNNKEL in the germline V gene (reference sequence). The CDR3 DNA reads TGTGCCAGCAGCAACCAGGGTTCTTATAGCAATCAGCCCCAGCATTTT. As protein: CASSNQGSYSNQPQHF.

This clonotype was seen repeatedly, ten times or more. V usage is TRBV12-3 or TRBV12-4 and J usage is TRBJ2-1, with TRBD2 matching over 8 bases. The CDR3 sequence is 16 residues long. With V trimmed by 3 bases and J by 5 bases, 9 bases remained unmatched. The CDR3 DNA reads as TGTGCCAGCAGTTTGGCAGGGGCGGGAGGAGACAATGAGCAGTTCTTC. This codes for CASSLAGAGGDNEQFF.

The V gene is TRBV3-1, the J gene TRBJ2-4; D is possibly TRBD1 (6 bases). Between the trimmed V and J ends, which lost 1 base and 2 bases, there was a span of 9 bases. Germline V gene sequence: CDR1 LGHDT, CDR2 YNNKEL (reference sequence). CDR3 length: 15 residues. CDR3 sequence: CASSQVRGPKNIQYF. In DNA, the CDR3 is TGTGCCAGCAGCCAAGTCAGGGGACCCAAAAACATTCAGTACTTC. Full variable domain (outside the CDR3, taken from reference TRBV3-1 and TRBJ2-4): DTAVSQTPKYLVTQMGNDKSIKCEQNLGHDTMYWYKQDSKKFLKIMFSYNNKELIINETVPNRFSPKSPDKAHLNLHINSLELGDSAVYFCASSQVRGPKNIQYFGAGTRLSVL.

This clonotype was seen many times. The V and J genes are TRBV5-1 and TRBJ2-1; D is unresolved. The CDR3 runs 14 residues. Germline loops: CDR1 SGHRS, CDR2 YFSETQ. V was pared by 3 bases and J by 9 bases, with 16 bases between. CDR3 nucleotide sequence: TGCGCCAGCAGCTCCGAAACCCGGTGGGGTGAGCAGTTCTTC. This sequence encodes CASSSETRWGEQFF.

This chain uses TRBV18 with TRBJ2-6, with TRBD1 as a possible D gene (5 bases). This CDR3 contains 16 residues. Trimming shortened V by 6 bases and J by 4 bases, and 16 bases separated the two germline ends. Germline-derived CDR1 and CDR2 are KGHSH and LQKENI. DNA of the CDR3: TGTGCCAGCTCCCGGGCCCCAGGGCCGGGGGCCAACGTCCTGACTTTC. As protein: CASSRAPGPGANVLTF.

The V gene is TRBV27, the J gene TRBJ2-5, with TRBD1 matching over 9 bases. This CDR3 is 15 amino acids long. CDR1 and CDR2 (germline): MNHEY, SMNVEV (reference sequence). The V gene end was trimmed by 6 bases and the J gene end by 7 bases; junction bases not matched to a gene: 12. The CDR3 sequence is CASSGQGQGTGTQYF. CDR3 DNA: TGTGCCAGCAGCGGCCAGGGACAGGGTACCGGGACCCAGTACTTC.

The V and J genes are TRBV19 and TRBJ2-7, with 10 bases lining up with TRBD1. The V and J ends lost 1 base and 5 bases, in that order; junction bases with no gene match: 2. CDR3 size: 14 residues. Germline-derived CDR1 and CDR2 are LNHDA and SQIVND (reference sequence). The CDR3 DNA sequence: TGTGCCAGTAGTATAGGACAGGGGGCCAACGAGCAGTACTTC. This encodes CASSIGQGANEQYF.

This clonotype was recorded a few times. The V and J genes are TRBV7-7 and TRBJ1-4, with 8 bases identical to TRBD1. The CDR3 loop spans 15 amino acids. Germline-derived CDR1 and CDR2 are SSHAT and FNYEAQ (reference sequence). The ends lost 5 bases at V and 3 bases at J; junction bases unmatched: 5. DNA of the CDR3: TGTGCCAGCAGCCAGGGACAGGACCCTAATGAAAAACTGTTTTTT. It encodes CASSQGQDPNEKLFF.

Details on this clonotype: A much bigger clone sits one base away, suggesting this may be a read error. The chain employs TRBV28 and TRBJ2-5; possibly TRBD1 for D (6 bases). The CDR3 is 16 residues long. The germline V gene encodes CDR1 MDHEN and CDR2 SYDVKM. The germline V and J ends were trimmed by 5 bases and 5 bases, with 21 bases remaining between them. CDR3 nucleotide sequence: TGTGCCAGCAGTCCAGGGGACACCATGAGGGTGGAGACCCAGTACTTC. It is translated as CASSPGDTMRVETQYF.